These 19 T cell receptor beta chains came from one sample sequenced in a study of T cell responses to AZD1222 COVID-19 vaccine. Only in-frame clones appear in the TCRdb table, and some are missing; sequencing was by immunoSEQ multiplex PCR. The sample consists of 150,000 to 200,000 clones, 94% of them appearing once. Sample: peripheral blood, taken on day 0 of AZD1222 vaccination. Source of these receptors: an adult in good health.

J is TRBJ1-1 and V is TRBV28; D gene ambiguous. CDR3 length: 14 amino acids. Trimming took off 2 bases at V and 4 bases at J, with 11 bases between the two ends. Germline-derived CDR1 and CDR2 are MDHEN and SYDVKM. The CDR3 DNA reads as TGTGCCAGCAGTTTAAATAGGGCAGGCACTGAAGCTTTCTTT. This encodes CASSLNRAGTEAFF.

This chain links TRBV5-6 with TRBJ2-7; the D is unclear. The CDR3 spans 11 residues. With 1 base removed from V and 3 bases from J, the gap between germline ends came to 2 bases. Germline CDR1 reads SGHDT; CDR2 reads YYEEEE. The CDR3 spells CASSLYYEQYF. The CDR3 nucleotides are TGTGCCAGCAGCTTGTACTACGAGCAGTACTTC.

This sequence joins TRBV12-3 or TRBV12-4 and TRBJ2-1; TRBD1 is a possible D gene (6 bases). The CDR3 extends over 12 amino acids. The ends were cut back, 5 bases at V and 9 bases at J, with 11 bases in the middle. The CDR3 protein is CASSPGVGEQFF. The CDR3 DNA sequence: TGTGCCAGCAGTCCAGGGGTGGGTGAGCAGTTCTTC.

This clone was seen a single time. CDR3 bases: TGTGCCAGCAGGAGCCGGGACAGCACCTCCTATGGCTACACCTTC. Residues: CASRSRDSTSYGYTF. This chain connects TRBV25-1 to TRBJ1-2, with 7 positions matching TRBD1. Germline-derived CDR1 and CDR2 are MGHDK and SYGVNS. V lost 6 bases to trimming and J lost 4 bases; unmatched junction nucleotides: 11. The CDR3 is 15 amino acids.

V and J are TRBV28 and TRBJ2-1; 11 bases map to TRBD2. Germline CDR1 is MDHEN and CDR2 is SYDVKM. This CDR3 contains 14 residues. V shed 3 bases and J 7 bases; nucleotides not matched to a gene: 2. CDR3: CASSFRTSGNEQFF. CDR3 in DNA: TGTGCCAGCAGTTTTAGGACTAGCGGGAATGAGCAGTTCTTC.

This clone showed up just once. The chain recombines TRBV3-1 (or the pseudogene TRBV3-2) with TRBJ2-7; the D gene is possibly TRBD2 (5 bases). This CDR3 comprises 16 residues. Germline values: CDR1 LGHDT, CDR2 YNNKEL (reference sequence). The V and J ends lost 7 bases and 3 bases respectively, with 22 bases between them. The CDR3 region is CASTGSLGDEGYEQYF. Here the CDR3 DNA reads TGTGCCAGCACCGGATCCCTCGGCGACGAGGGCTACGAGCAGTACTTC.

This clone was found a few times. Other nucleotide sequences from this sample produce the same CDR3. The chain links TRBV6-1 to TRBJ1-1, with D possibly being TRBD1 (5 bases). The V end lost 3 bases, the J end lost 0 bases, and 8 bases lay between the germline ends. Per the germline V gene, CDR1 is MNHNS and CDR2 is SASEGT. CDR3 length: 14 amino acids. The DNA for the CDR3 is TGTGCCAGCAGTGAGGGACTCCTGAACACTGAAGCTTTCTTT. Residues: CASSEGLLNTEAFF.

The chain joins TRBV5-1 to TRBJ1-2; D unresolved. The CDR3 has 15 residues. Trimming removed 4 bases from V and 3 bases from J, with 16 bases in between. Germline V gives CDR1 SGHRS, CDR2 YFSETQ. CDR3 sequence: CASSPAGMGDYGYTF. The CDR3 DNA reads as TGCGCCAGCAGCCCAGCAGGTATGGGTGACTATGGCTACACCTTC.

The CDR3 reads CASSYGQGSPREQYF. CDR3 DNA: TGTGCCAGCAGTTACGGACAGGGAAGCCCCCGCGAGCAGTACTTC. The rearrangement uses TRBV6-5 and TRBJ2-7, with TRBD1 matching 8 bases. V trimming: 2 bases; J trimming: 6 bases; junction bases outside the gene matches: 9. Germline V gene data show CDR1 as MNHEY and CDR2 as SVGAGI. This CDR3 region has 15 residues.

The genes are TRBV5-5 and TRBJ2-5; D is undetermined. The CDR3 sequence is 17 residues long. Germline V CDR1 and CDR2: SGHKS, YYEKEE (reference sequence). Trimming removed 2 bases at V and 1 base at J, with 18 bases between. CDR3 sequence (DNA): TGTGCCAGCAGCTTAGGCGTAGTCTTTAAGGGCCAAGAGACCCAGTACTTC. Its protein is CASSLGVVFKGQETQYF.

This rearrangement joins TRBV2 to TRBJ2-7; 9 bases are shared with TRBD1. This CDR3 contains 14 residues. Germline V CDR1 and CDR2: SNHLY, FYNNEI. The V and J ends lost 8 bases and 5 bases, in that order; junction bases with no gene match: 10. This CDR3 reads CASGTGLFTDEQYF. DNA of the CDR3: TGTGCCAGCGGGACAGGGCTCTTTACGGACGAGCAGTACTTC.

The chain has TRBV19 and TRBJ1-3; D ambiguous. Trimming took 7 bases from V and 1 from J, leaving 11 bases between them. Germline V gene lookup returns CDR1 LNHDA and CDR2 SQIVND (reference sequence). The CDR3 is 14 residues long. The CDR3 is CASIQGRSGNTIYF. CDR3 nucleotides: TGTGCCAGTATCCAAGGGCGTTCTGGAAACACCATATATTTT.

This clone was observed a few times. Other nucleotide sequences in the sample specify the same CDR3. The chain is built from TRBV19 and TRBJ1-1; D unresolved. Per the germline V gene, CDR1 is LNHDA and CDR2 is SQIVND (reference sequence). The V gene lost 3 bases and the J gene lost 2 bases, with 10 bases spanning the gap. This CDR3 has 14 amino acids. CDR3 nucleotides: TGTGCCAGTAGTATCTTTGGCGGTAACACTGAAGCTTTCTTT. Encoded protein: CASSIFGGNTEAFF.

The V gene is TRBV9, the J gene TRBJ2-7; perhaps TRBD2 as D (5 bases). Trimming removed 0 bases at V and 2 bases at J, with 12 bases between. The CDR3 spans 15 residues. The V gene's germline CDR1 is SGDLS and CDR2 YYNGEE. CDR3 loop: CASSVGLEGAYEQYF. The CDR3 DNA is TGTGCCAGCAGCGTAGGGCTAGAGGGTGCCTACGAGCAGTACTTC.

This chain uses TRBV28 with TRBJ2-1, with a tentative D call TRBD2 (6 bases). From germline, CDR1 is MDHEN and CDR2 SYDVKM. Trimming took off 2 bases at V and 4 bases at J, with 30 bases between the two ends. The CDR3 has 21 amino acids. DNA for the CDR3: TGTGCCAGCAGTTTAACCCCCACACCTAACTCGGCAGGGAGGTGGTACAATGAGCAGTTCTTC. Translation gives CASSLTPTPNSAGRWYNEQFF.

This chain uses TRBV27 with TRBJ2-7; TRBD1 aligns across 7 bases. CDR3 length: 14 amino acids. The ends lost 4 bases at V and 2 bases at J; junction bases unmatched: 5. Germline loops: CDR1 MNHEY, CDR2 SMNVEV (reference sequence). This CDR3 is CASSSGQVPYEQYF. DNA for the CDR3: TGTGCCAGCAGTTCTGGACAGGTCCCCTACGAGCAGTACTTC.

The chain has TRBV19 and TRBJ2-7; D could derive from TRBD1 or TRBD2 (6 bases each). Germline V CDR1 and CDR2: LNHDA, SQIVND (reference sequence). The CDR3 length is 16 residues. V gave up 2 bases and J gave up 3 bases, with 17 bases separating them. The CDR3 DNA follows: TGTGCCAGTAGTATAACCGTAGGGGGGCCCCTCTACGAGCAGTACTTC. Encoded protein: CASSITVGGPLYEQYF.

V gene TRBV7-9 combines with J gene TRBJ2-3, with TRBD2 matching over 9 bases. The V segment lost 2 bases and the J segment 5 bases; nucleotides outside the gene matches: 8. The CDR3 contains 16 residues. Germline V gene data show CDR1 as SEHNR and CDR2 as FQNEAQ (reference sequence). The CDR3 here is CASSLKGFSGGDTQYF. For the CDR3, the DNA is TGTGCCAGCAGCTTAAAGGGTTTTAGCGGGGGAGATACGCAGTATTTT.

The chain uses TRBV6-5 and TRBJ2-1, with D possibly TRBD2 on 6 matching bases. The CDR3 runs 14 residues. Germline lookup yields CDR1 MNHEY and CDR2 SVGAGI. Trimming shortened V by 4 bases and J by 6 bases, and 13 bases separated the two germline ends. The CDR3 protein is CASSLSGTLNEQFF. The CDR3 region has the DNA TGTGCCAGCAGTTTATCCGGGACTCTCAATGAGCAGTTCTTC.